These 23 T cell receptor beta chains came from one sample sequenced in a study of response to subunit inactivated influenza vaccine. TCRdb re-called the RT-PCR reads with MiXCR, one entry per CDR3 protein. In the table there are a few hundred thousand distinct CDR3 sequences, roughly 15% of which are singletons. The specimen was PBMCs from blood, collected 11 to 12 days after vaccination. These TCRs come from a man in his forties or fifties who received an inactivated influenza vaccine.

CDR3 DNA sequence: TGTGCCAGCAGCCCGCGCCGGGGGGGGTACACCGGGGAGCTGTTTTTT. Amino acid sequence: CASSPRRGGYTGELFF. The J gene is TRBJ2-2, the V gene TRBV12-3 or TRBV12-4; 8 bases line up with TRBD2. CDR3 length equals 16 residues. The ends lost 6 bases at V and 3 bases at J; junction bases unmatched: 9.

The rearrangement links TRBV19 to TRBJ1-6; D is unresolved. V was trimmed by 3 bases and J by 3 bases, leaving 9 bases between them. The CDR3 has 15 residues. CDR1 LNHDA and CDR2 SQIVND come from the germline V gene (reference sequence). The DNA for the CDR3 is TGTGCCAGTAGTATCGTCGGTCTCTATAATTCACCCCTCCACTTT. Translating it yields CASSIVGLYNSPLHF.

J is TRBJ2-7 and V is TRBV7-8; D unresolved. This CDR3 spans 14 amino acids. V dropped 2 bases and J dropped 2 bases, with 10 bases sitting between them. The germline CDR1 and CDR2 sequences are SGHVS and FQNEAQ. CDR3 nucleotide sequence: TGTGCCAGCAGCTTATATGACACTACCTACGAGCAGTACTTC. It specifies CASSLYDTTYEQYF.

This chain uses TRBV27 with TRBJ2-1, with D tentatively TRBD1 (5 bases). The CDR3 spans 14 residues. Germline V gene lookup returns CDR1 MNHEY and CDR2 SMNVEV (reference sequence). The V gene lost 7 bases and the J gene lost 4 bases, with 14 bases spanning the gap. CDR3 bases: TGTGCCAGCATGTATACAGGAAGATACAATGAGCAGTTCTTC. Protein: CASMYTGRYNEQFF.

This clonotype was observed a few times. This chain connects TRBV18 to TRBJ2-3, with TRBD2 matching over 8 bases. V shed 1 base and J 2 bases; nucleotides not matched to a gene: 8. The CDR3 sequence is 17 residues long. Germline V gives CDR1 KGHSH, CDR2 LQKENI. The CDR3, as DNA: TGTGCCAGCTCACCACTCCCCAAAGCGGGGGTCACAGATACGCAGTATTTT. It translates to CASSPLPKAGVTDTQYF.

This clonotype has only a few counts. The chain links TRBV11-1 to TRBJ2-1; 8 bases match TRBD2. There are 18 residues in the CDR3. The V and J ends lost 2 bases and 0 bases, in that order; junction bases with no gene match: 9. Germline V gives CDR1 SGHAT, CDR2 FQDESV (reference sequence). In DNA, the CDR3 is TGTGCCAGCAGCTTACCCGCATTAGCGGGGAGCTCCTACAATGAGCAGTTCTTC. Protein sequence: CASSLPALAGSSYNEQFF.

V is TRBV2 and J is TRBJ2-5, with D perhaps TRBD1 (6 bases). CDR1 is SNHLY, CDR2 FYNNEI, per germline. The CDR3 has 12 amino acids. V dropped 8 bases and J dropped 6 bases, with 13 bases sitting between them. The CDR3 reads CASAGASKTQYF. The CDR3 DNA sequence: TGTGCCAGCGCAGGGGCGTCGAAGACCCAGTACTTC. The full variable domain, rest sourced from reference TRBV2 and TRBJ2-5, is EPEVTQTPSHQVTQMGQEVILRCVPISNHLYFYWYRQILGQKVEFLVSFYNNEISEKSEIFDDQFSVERPDGSNFTLKIRSTKLEDSAMYFCASAGASKTQYFGPGTRLLVL.

The chain has TRBV12-3 or TRBV12-4 and TRBJ2-7, with 8 bases aligning to TRBD2. The CDR3 covers 13 residues. V shed 6 bases, J shed 5 bases, and the junction held 6 bases outside the gene matches. DNA for the CDR3: TGTGCCAGCAGGTTTAGCGGGAACCACGAGCAGTACTTC. Translating it yields CASRFSGNHEQYF.

The chain recombines TRBV6-1 with TRBJ2-7, with D tentatively TRBD1 or TRBD2 (5 bases each). V was shortened by 6 bases and J by 6 bases, with 21 bases between the two germline ends. Germline V lookup: CDR1 MNHNS, CDR2 SASEGT. The CDR3 has 15 amino acids. CDR3 in amino acids: CASRPGEGRGGEQYF. The DNA of the CDR3 is TGTGCCAGCAGGCCCGGAGAGGGGCGAGGTGGCGAGCAGTACTTC.

This clonotype was observed a handful of times. The CDR3 reads CATSGGLEETQYF. The CDR3, as DNA: TGTGCCACCTCCGGGGGGTTGGAAGAGACCCAGTACTTC. The V gene is TRBV10-3, the J gene TRBJ2-5, with 7 bases that match TRBD2. Germline V lookup: CDR1 ENHRY, CDR2 SYGVKD. After removal of 10 bases from V and 3 bases from J, the junction contained 8 bases not matched to a gene. The CDR3 totals 13 residues.

The genes are TRBV7-2 and TRBJ1-5; perhaps TRBD1 as D (5 bases). The CDR3 runs to 15 residues. V gave up 5 bases and J gave up 3 bases, with 14 bases separating them. CDR1 and CDR2 from the germline V gene are SGHTA and FQGNSA. The CDR3 DNA sequence: TGTGCCAGCAGCATATCTGCAGGGAACAATCAGCCCCAGCATTTT. Translation gives CASSISAGNNQPQHF.

The rearrangement links TRBV14 to TRBJ1-1; a weak D match, TRBD1 (5 bases). This CDR3 region has 15 residues. V lost 7 bases and J lost 1, with 16 bases in between. The V gene's germline CDR1 is SGHDN and CDR2 FVKESK. This CDR3 reads CASTLFDSTNTEAFF. DNA of the CDR3: TGTGCCAGCACCCTTTTTGACAGTACGAACACTGAAGCTTTCTTT.

V is TRBV4-1 and J is TRBJ2-1; TRBD2 matches at 10 bases. CDR3 size: 15 residues. Germline CDR1 reads MGHRA; CDR2 reads YSYEKL. V lost 1 base, J lost 6 bases, and 3 bases stayed unmatched. For the CDR3, the DNA is TGCGCCAGCAGCCAAGGTAGCGGGGGGACCAATGAGCAGTTCTTC. Its protein product is CASSQGSGGTNEQFF.

This clonotype has more than one count but fewer than ten. This chain connects TRBV10-2 to TRBJ1-5; no reliable D call. The germline V gene encodes CDR1 WSHSY and CDR2 SAAADI. V lost 3 bases to trimming and J lost 2 bases, with 8 bases between them. This CDR3 is 14 amino acids long. CDR3 amino acids: CASSDPGGNQPQHF. In DNA, the CDR3 is TGCGCCAGCAGTGACCCGGGCGGCAATCAGCCCCAGCATTTT.

The V gene is TRBV12-3 or TRBV12-4, the J gene TRBJ2-7, with TRBD2 matching 7 bases. The trim removed 1 base at V and 6 bases at J, leaving 9 bases unmatched. The CDR3 is 15 amino acids. The CDR3 bases are TGTGCCAGCAGTTTAGGGAGTCAGGGAGGGATCGAGCAGTACTTC. Amino acid sequence: CASSLGSQGGIEQYF.

This clonotype came up a few times. The chain combines TRBV20-1 with TRBJ2-1; 9 bases are shared with TRBD2. CDR3 length: 16 residues. Germline CDR1 is DFQATT and CDR2 is SNEGSKA (reference sequence). The V segment lost 1 base and the J segment 6 bases; nucleotides outside the gene matches: 10. The CDR3: CSARGGGSGRINEQFF. CDR3 in DNA: TGCAGTGCTAGAGGAGGCGGTAGCGGGAGAATCAATGAGCAGTTCTTC.

The J gene is TRBJ2-7, the V gene TRBV5-6; 7 nucleotides match TRBD2. The CDR3 is 15 residues long. Germline V CDR1 and CDR2: SGHDT, YYEEEE. The V and J ends lost 5 bases and 1 base, in that order; junction bases with no gene match: 9. CDR3: CASSNRGVLSYEQYF. The CDR3 nucleotides read TGTGCCAGCAGTAACCGGGGGGTTTTGTCCTACGAGCAGTACTTC.

This clonotype was seen a handful of times. V and J are TRBV7-3 and TRBJ2-1, with D perhaps being TRBD1 or TRBD2 (5 bases each). This CDR3 contains 13 residues. Germline CDR1 and CDR2: SGHTA and FQGTGA. V gave up 4 bases and J gave up 8 bases, with 12 bases separating them. Here the CDR3 reads CASSSGGQDEQFF. CDR3 sequence (DNA): TGTGCCAGCAGCTCAGGAGGACAAGATGAGCAGTTCTTC. Drawing the rest from reference TRBV7-3 and TRBJ2-1, the complete variable domain is GAGVSQTPSNKVTEKGKYVELRCDPISGHTALYWYRQSLGQGPEFLIYFQGTGAADDSGLPNDRFFAVRPEGSVSTLKIQRTERGDSAVYLCASSSGGQDEQFFGPGTRLTVL.

The V call is TRBV7-2, the J call TRBJ2-5; 7 positions match TRBD1. CDR3 size: 15 residues. Per germline, CDR1 SGHTA and CDR2 FQGNSA. The junction had 7 bases not matched to a gene; V was cut back by 5 bases and J by 1 base. CDR3 sequence reads: CASSKGQSLQETQYF. CDR3 DNA sequence: TGTGCCAGCAGCAAGGGACAGTCGCTCCAAGAGACCCAGTACTTC.

This chain uses TRBV20-1 with TRBJ2-3; D is unclear. Germline values: CDR1 DFQATT, CDR2 SNEGSKA (reference sequence). There are 15 residues in the CDR3. Trimming left V 0 bases short and J 1 base short, with 11 bases between. The CDR3 sequence: CSARDPRQGTDTQYF. DNA of the CDR3: TGCAGTGCTAGAGACCCCCGGCAAGGCACAGATACGCAGTATTTT.

This clonotype was counted between two and nine times. V usage is TRBV7-2 and J usage is TRBJ2-7; 9 bases fit TRBD2. With 5 bases clipped from V and 5 bases from J, the junction kept 10 bases outside the gene matches. The CDR3 runs 15 residues. Germline V CDR1 and CDR2: SGHTA, FQGNSA. CDR3 amino acids: CASSPRGLAYHEQYF. CDR3 sequence (DNA): TGTGCCAGCAGCCCGCGCGGACTAGCGTACCACGAGCAGTACTTC. Drawing the rest from reference TRBV7-2 and TRBJ2-7, the complete variable domain is GAGVSQSPSNKVTEKGKDVELRCDPISGHTALYWYRQSLGQGLEFLIYFQGNSAPDKSGLPSDRFSAERTGGSVSTLTIQRTQQEDSAVYLCASSPRGLAYHEQYFGPGTRLTVT.

The chain uses TRBV6-1 and TRBJ2-1; 10 bases line up with TRBD1. The V segment lost 5 bases and the J segment 8 bases; nucleotides outside the gene matches: 9. The germline V gene has CDR1 MNHNS and CDR2 SASEGT. The CDR3 is 15 residues long. CDR3 DNA: TGTGCCAGCAGTCCCGGGACAGGGGCCCTCTATGAGCAGTTCTTC. Its protein product is CASSPGTGALYEQFF.

A few counts support this clonotype. CDR3 protein: CASNRDRVGETQYF. In DNA form, the CDR3 reads TGTGCCAGCAACCGTGACAGGGTTGGAGAGACCCAGTACTTC. The chain uses TRBV2 and TRBJ2-5; 7 bases align to TRBD1. CDR1 is SNHLY and CDR2 is FYNNEI in the germline V gene. V shed 7 bases, J shed 4 bases, and the junction held 9 bases outside the gene matches. The CDR3 covers 14 residues.